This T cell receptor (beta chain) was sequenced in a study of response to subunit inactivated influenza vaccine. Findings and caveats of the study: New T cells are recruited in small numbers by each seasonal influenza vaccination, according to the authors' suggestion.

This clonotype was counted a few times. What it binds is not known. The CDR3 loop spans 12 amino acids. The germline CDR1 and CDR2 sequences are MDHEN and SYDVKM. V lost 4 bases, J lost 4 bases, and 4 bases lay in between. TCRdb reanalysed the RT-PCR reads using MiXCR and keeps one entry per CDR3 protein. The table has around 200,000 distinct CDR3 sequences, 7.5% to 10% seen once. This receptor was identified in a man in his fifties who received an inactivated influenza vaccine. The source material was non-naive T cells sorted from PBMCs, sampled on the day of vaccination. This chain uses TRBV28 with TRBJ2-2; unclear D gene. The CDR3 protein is CASSSTTGELFF. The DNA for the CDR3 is TGTGCCAGCAGTTCAACCACCGGGGAGCTGTTTTTT. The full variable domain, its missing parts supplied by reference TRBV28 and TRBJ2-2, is DVKVTQSSRYLVKRTGEKVFLECVQDMDHENMFWYRQDPGLGLRLIYFSYDVKMKEKGDIPEGYSVSREKKERFSLILESASTNQTSMYLCASSSTTGELFFGEGSRLTVL.